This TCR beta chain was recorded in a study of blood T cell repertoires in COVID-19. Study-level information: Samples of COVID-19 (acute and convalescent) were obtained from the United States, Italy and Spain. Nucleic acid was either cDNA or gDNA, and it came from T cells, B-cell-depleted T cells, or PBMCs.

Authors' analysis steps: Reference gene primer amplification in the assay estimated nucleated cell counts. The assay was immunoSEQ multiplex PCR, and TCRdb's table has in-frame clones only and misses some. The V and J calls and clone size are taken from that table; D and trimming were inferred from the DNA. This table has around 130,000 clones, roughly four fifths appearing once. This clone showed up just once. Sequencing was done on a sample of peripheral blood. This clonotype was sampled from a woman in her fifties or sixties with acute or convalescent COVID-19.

CDR3 in amino acids: CATSDSLTGVDGGYTF. The CDR3 DNA is TGTGCCACCAGTGATTCCCTTACAGGGGTCGACGGCGGCTACACCTTC. The rearrangement joins TRBV24-1 to TRBJ1-2, with 7 bases identical to TRBD1. Germline lookup yields CDR1 KGHDR and CDR2 SFDVKD. The CDR3 covers 16 residues. Trimming removed 2 bases from V and 8 bases from J; junction bases left unmatched: 13.